The clone carrying this T cell receptor (beta chain) was counted between two and nine times. Its matching antigen is unknown. The sample's time point: persistent/refractory GD, antithyroid drugs over 5 years with positive TRAb. RNA from PBMCs was the source of the TCR library. It was by American Thyroid Association guidelines that Graves' disease was diagnosed. Both iRepertoire HTBI primers and Arm-PCR of CDR3 regions were used to build the TCR beta libraries. As handled by the study authors: Across the samples, identification revealed about 62 TRBV and 12 to 15 TRBJ segments. One entry per CDR3 protein, called by TCRdb with MiXCR from the multiplex PCR reads. TCRdb, not the authors, supplied the V and J calls. The sample holds under 500,000 distinct CDR3 sequences, around 21% seen once. The data are from a study of regulatory T cells in long-lasting Graves disease. Trimming removed 1 base at V and 5 bases at J, with 18 bases between. This CDR3 contains 16 residues. The germline V gene encodes CDR1 SGHRS and CDR2 YFSETQ.

Overall study results and limits: New patients shared 966 public clonotypes, and persistent patients shared more, with 2,741.

V gene TRBV5-1 combines with J gene TRBJ1-1, with D possibly matching TRBD1 (5 bases). This TCR came from a female donor with Graves disease. Sequences were derived from peripheral blood mononuclear cells (PBMCs), sampled when the disease was refractory, from a patient treated with antithyroid drugs. This CDR3 is CASSLRAGPPVTEAFF. CDR3 DNA sequence: TGCGCCAGCAGCTTGAGGGCAGGGCCCCCTGTGACTGAAGCTTTCTTT.